The present TCR beta chain was sequenced within a study of radiation and T cells in renal cell carcinoma. Overall study results and limits: In blood, top tumor clones expanded by 2 weeks, shrinking by 4.

This CDR3 has 16 amino acids. The V segment lost 4 bases and the J segment 3 bases; nucleotides outside the gene matches: 10. Germline-derived CDR1 and CDR2 are SGDLS and YYNGEE. Method: immunoSEQ multiplex PCR; TCRdb's copy keeps in-frame clones and lacks some. The table records some 110,000 clones, 82% of them present only once. Time point described: baseline pretreatment blood. Treatment meaning: 15 Gy SBRT to primary tumor, nephrectomy 4 weeks later. This renal cell carcinoma was of the clear cell type. Note on this clone: The target antigen is unknown.

The sequencing used blood, collected from a patient whose treatment included radiotherapy and nephrectomy. The source of this sequence is a woman aged 55-69 years with renal cell carcinoma. The chain couples TRBV9 to TRBJ2-5; 9 bases match TRBD1. CDR3 DNA sequence: TGTGCCAGCAGCAACTCTGCCCGGACAGGGGAAGAGACCCAGTACTTC. It specifies CASSNSARTGEETQYF.